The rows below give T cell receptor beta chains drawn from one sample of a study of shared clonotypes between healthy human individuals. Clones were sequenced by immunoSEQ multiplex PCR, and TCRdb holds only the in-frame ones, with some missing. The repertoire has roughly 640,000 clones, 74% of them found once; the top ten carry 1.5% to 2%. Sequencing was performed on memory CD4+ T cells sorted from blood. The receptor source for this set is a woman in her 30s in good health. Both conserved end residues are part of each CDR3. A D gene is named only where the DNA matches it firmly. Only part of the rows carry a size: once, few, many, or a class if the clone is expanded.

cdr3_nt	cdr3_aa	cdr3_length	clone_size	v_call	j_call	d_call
TGTGCCAGCACCCGAAGAGATAAGGGATTCTCTGGGGCCAACGTCCTGACTTTC	CASTRRDKGFSGANVLTF	18	NA	TRBV27	TRBJ2-6	NA
TGTGCCAGTAGTATCACTAGCGGACTTGTTGGCACAGATACGCAGTATTTT	CASSITSGLVGTDTQYF	17	NA	TRBV19	TRBJ2-3	TRBD2
TGTGCCAGCAGAACTAGGACAGATGGTGAAAAACTGTTTTTT	CASRTRTDGEKLFF	14	NA	TRBV28	TRBJ1-4	NA
TGTGCCAGCAGCTTAGATCCAGGCGTCGAGCAGTACTTC	CASSLDPGVEQYF	13	NA	TRBV11-2	TRBJ2-7	NA
TGCGCCAGCAGTGAGAGAAGGGCGGGGGTGAACACTGAAGCTTTCTTT	CASSERRAGVNTEAFF	16	few	TRBV10-2	TRBJ1-1	NA
TGTGCCAGCAGTCCTAACAGGGGTGGGCAGCCCCAGCATTTT	CASSPNRGGQPQHF	14	few	TRBV2	TRBJ1-5	TRBD1
TGTGCCAGCAGCTTAGATCGGGACAGAGGAGAGACCCAGTACTTC	CASSLDRDRGETQYF	15	NA	TRBV7-8	TRBJ2-5	TRBD1
TGCGCCAGCAGCTTGGGAGTGATTAGCAATCAGCCCCAGCATTTT	CASSLGVISNQPQHF	15	NA	TRBV5-1	TRBJ1-5	NA
TGTGCCTGGATTTCGGGACTCCTTTACACTGAAGCTTTCTTT	CAWISGLLYTEAFF	14	NA	TRBV30	TRBJ1-1	NA
TGCGCCAGCAGCACCGGGACCGACACCGGGGAGCTGTTTTTT	CASSTGTDTGELFF	14	NA	TRBV5-1	TRBJ2-2	NA
TGCGCCAGCAGCCCCCGGACAGGGGGCTCCGTAGATACGCAGTATTTT	CASSPRTGGSVDTQYF	16	NA	TRBV5-1	TRBJ2-3	TRBD1
TGTGCCAGCAGACGGGACAGGGGTTTCACTGAAGCTTTCTTT	CASRRDRGFTEAFF	14	NA	TRBV6-1	TRBJ1-1	TRBD1
TGTGCCAGCAGCCGTGGGGGTAAGGACTTTGGCTACACCTTC	CASSRGGKDFGYTF	14	once	TRBV4-2	TRBJ1-2	NA
TGTGCCAGCAGTTACTCCGGCGGCGCACAGTACGAGCAGTACTTC	CASSYSGGAQYEQYF	15	NA	TRBV6-6	TRBJ2-7	NA
TGTGCCAGCTCACCAGGGCGTTCCGGGGAGCTGTTTTTT	CASSPGRSGELFF	13	NA	TRBV18	TRBJ2-2	NA
TGTGCCATCTCCCGAGCGGGAGGGTCTGATACGCAGTATTTT	CAISRAGGSDTQYF	14	few	TRBV10-3	TRBJ2-3	TRBD2
TGTGCCAGCAGCTTAACCAAGTCGACCGGGGAGCTGTTTTTT	CASSLTKSTGELFF	14	NA	TRBV7-3	TRBJ2-2	NA
TGTGCCAGTGGATCGACAGGGGGTGTATATAGCAATCAGCCCCAGCATTTT	CASGSTGGVYSNQPQHF	17	NA	TRBV2	TRBJ1-5	TRBD1
TGTGCCAGCAGCTTTACAGGGGGCGGCACTGAAGCTTTCTTT	CASSFTGGGTEAFF	14	NA	TRBV11-3	TRBJ1-1	TRBD1
TGTGCCTGGAGTCGTCACTACGAGCAGTACTTC	CAWSRHYEQYF	11	NA	TRBV30	TRBJ2-7	NA
TGTGCCAGCAGTACCGCACGGACGCAGACCCAGTACTTC	CASSTARTQTQYF	13	few	TRBV6-5	TRBJ2-5	NA
TGTGCCAGCAGTTCCACGGGATTAAACATTCAGTACTTC	CASSSTGLNIQYF	13	many	TRBV28	TRBJ2-4	NA
TGTGCCAGCAGCCCTAAAGTACGACTAGCGGGAATCTCCTACGAGCAGTACTTC	CASSPKVRLAGISYEQYF	18	NA	TRBV7-8	TRBJ2-7	TRBD2
TGTGCCAGCAGTTTATCCCACGGGGCCGGGGAGCTGTTTTTT	CASSLSHGAGELFF	14	NA	TRBV27	TRBJ2-2	NA
TGTGCCAGCTCACCGAGTCGAGGTGCCTACGAGCAGTACTTC	CASSPSRGAYEQYF	14	NA	TRBV18	TRBJ2-7	NA
TGTGCCAGCCGCCTTATGGAGGGCCTTTTAGATGAGCAGTTCTTC	CASRLMEGLLDEQFF	15	NA	TRBV7-9	TRBJ2-1	NA
TGTGCCAGTAGTACTACTAGCGGGAGTTGGTTCACAGATACGCAGTATTTT	CASSTTSGSWFTDTQYF	17	NA	TRBV19	TRBJ2-3	TRBD2
TGTGCCAGCCATTCGGGACAGGGTTACCAAGAGACCCAGTACTTC	CASHSGQGYQETQYF	15	once	TRBV28	TRBJ2-5	TRBD1
TGTGCCAGCACCAGGACTAGTTTTATGGATACGCAGTATTTT	CASTRTSFMDTQYF	14	few	TRBV27	TRBJ2-3	TRBD2
TGTGCCAGCAGCTCACTGCGGCACAGTAATGATGGCTACACCTTC	CASSSLRHSNDGYTF	15	NA	TRBV7-8	TRBJ1-2	NA
TGTGCCAGCAGCTTGGGGATCTTGTATGAGCAGTTCTTC	CASSLGILYEQFF	13	once	TRBV7-2	TRBJ2-1	NA
TGTGCCAGCAGCTCGGGCGGAGCCTACAATGAGCAGTTCTTC	CASSSGGAYNEQFF	14	once	TRBV5-4	TRBJ2-1	NA
TGTGCCAGCAGCTTAGCGTGGGTTAAGGGCGGTTATGGCTACACCTTC	CASSLAWVKGGYGYTF	16	NA	TRBV7-8	TRBJ1-2	NA
TGTGCCAGCAACCTAGCGGGAGCGGTCAATGAGCAGTTCTTC	CASNLAGAVNEQFF	14	NA	TRBV28	TRBJ2-1	TRBD2
TGTGCCAGCAGGGAGAGGGAGAGGATTAACTATGGCTACACCTTC	CASRERERINYGYTF	15	NA	TRBV27	TRBJ1-2	NA
TGTGCCAGCAGGAGTACAGGGGGCCTCGGTGAAAAACTGTTTTTT	CASRSTGGLGEKLFF	15	NA	TRBV6-5	TRBJ1-4	TRBD1